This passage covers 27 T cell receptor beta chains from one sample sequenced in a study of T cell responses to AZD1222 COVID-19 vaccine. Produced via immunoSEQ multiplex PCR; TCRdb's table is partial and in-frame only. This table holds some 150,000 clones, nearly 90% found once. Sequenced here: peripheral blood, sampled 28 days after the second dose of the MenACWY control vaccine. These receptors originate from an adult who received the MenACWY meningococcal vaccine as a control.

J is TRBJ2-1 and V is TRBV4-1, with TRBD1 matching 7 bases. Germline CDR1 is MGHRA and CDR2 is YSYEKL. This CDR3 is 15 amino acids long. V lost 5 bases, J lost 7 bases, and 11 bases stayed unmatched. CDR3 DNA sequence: TGCGCCAGCAGCATCGGGACAGTTCCCGCGAATGAGCAGTTCTTC. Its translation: CASSIGTVPANEQFF.

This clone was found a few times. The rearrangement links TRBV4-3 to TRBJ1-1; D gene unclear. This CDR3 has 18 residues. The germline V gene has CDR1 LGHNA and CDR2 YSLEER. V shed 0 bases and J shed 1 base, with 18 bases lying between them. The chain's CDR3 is CASSQDGYYGNRNTEAFF. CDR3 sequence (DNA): TGCGCCAGCAGCCAAGATGGGTATTACGGCAATCGGAACACTGAAGCTTTCTTT.

The chain's CDR3 is CASSFSGSLQETQYF. The CDR3 DNA follows: TGTGCCAGCAGCTTTAGCGGGTCGCTGCAAGAGACCCAGTACTTC. The chain is built from TRBV7-9 and TRBJ2-5; 7 bases match TRBD2. The junction had 6 bases not matched to a gene; V was cut back by 3 bases and J by 2 bases. The CDR3 runs to 15 residues. Germline loops: CDR1 SEHNR, CDR2 FQNEAQ (reference sequence). The full variable domain, with the rest looked up from reference TRBV7-9 and TRBJ2-5, is DTGVSQNPRHKITKRGQNVTFRCDPISEHNRLYWYRQTLGQGPEFLTYFQNEAQLEKSRLLSDRFSAERPKGSFSTLEIQRTEQGDSAMYLCASSFSGSLQETQYFGPGTRLLVL.

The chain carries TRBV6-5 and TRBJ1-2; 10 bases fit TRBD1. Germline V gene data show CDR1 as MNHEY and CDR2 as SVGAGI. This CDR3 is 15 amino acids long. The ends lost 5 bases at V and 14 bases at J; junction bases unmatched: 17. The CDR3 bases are TGTGCCAGCAGTCAGGGGGACAGGGGCTGGCGGGCTCTAACCTTC. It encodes CASSQGDRGWRALTF.

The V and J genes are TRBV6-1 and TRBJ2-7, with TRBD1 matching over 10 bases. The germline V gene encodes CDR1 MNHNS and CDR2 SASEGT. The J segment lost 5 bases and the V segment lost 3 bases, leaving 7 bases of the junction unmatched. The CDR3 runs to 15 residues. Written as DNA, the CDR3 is TGTGCCAGCAGTGAGCCGGGACAGGGGTTTGACGAGCAGTACTTC. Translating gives CASSEPGQGFDEQYF.

The chain's CDR3 is CASSRDGGSYEQYF. The CDR3 DNA is TGTGCCAGCAGCCGGGACGGGGGTTCCTACGAGCAGTACTTC. The rearrangement links TRBV7-9 to TRBJ2-7, with a possible D match to TRBD2 (6 bases). The V end lost 5 bases, the J end lost 1 base, and 12 bases lay between the germline ends. The CDR3 loop spans 14 amino acids. Germline assignment: CDR1 SEHNR and CDR2 FQNEAQ (reference sequence). Full variable domain (remainder filled in from reference TRBV7-9 and TRBJ2-7): DTGVSQNPRHKITKRGQNVTFRCDPISEHNRLYWYRQTLGQGPEFLTYFQNEAQLEKSRLLSDRFSAERPKGSFSTLEIQRTEQGDSAMYLCASSRDGGSYEQYFGPGTRLTVT.

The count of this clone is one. The CDR3 reads CATSREVVELLSLNTEAFF. In nucleotides, the CDR3 is TGTGCCACCAGCAGAGAGGTCGTGGAACTCCTCTCCTTGAACACTGAAGCTTTCTTT. The chain uses TRBV15 and TRBJ1-1; no reliable D call. Germline V CDR1 and CDR2: LNHNV, YYDKDF (reference sequence). Deletions cut 0 bases from V and 0 bases from J, with 20 bases between. This CDR3 contains 19 residues.

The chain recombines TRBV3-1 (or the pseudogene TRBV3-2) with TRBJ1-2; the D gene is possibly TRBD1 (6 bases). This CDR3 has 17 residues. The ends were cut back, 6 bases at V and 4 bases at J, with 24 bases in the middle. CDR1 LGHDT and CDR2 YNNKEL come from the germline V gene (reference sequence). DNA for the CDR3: TGTGCCAGCAGTTGGAGGGGGGCCCACACCACCATCTATGGCTACACCTTC. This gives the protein CASSWRGAHTTIYGYTF.

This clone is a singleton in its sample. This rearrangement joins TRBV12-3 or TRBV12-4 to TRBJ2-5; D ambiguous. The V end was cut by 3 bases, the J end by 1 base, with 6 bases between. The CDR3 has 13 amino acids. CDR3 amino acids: CASSFYSQETQYF. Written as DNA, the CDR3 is TGTGCCAGCAGTTTCTACAGCCAAGAGACCCAGTACTTC.

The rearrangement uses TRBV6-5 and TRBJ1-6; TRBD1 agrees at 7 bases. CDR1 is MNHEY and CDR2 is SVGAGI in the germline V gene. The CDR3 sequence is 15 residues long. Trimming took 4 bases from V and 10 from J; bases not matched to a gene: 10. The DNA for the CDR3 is TGTGCCAGCAGTTCATTACAGGGGTTTCGATCACCCCTCCACTTT. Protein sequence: CASSSLQGFRSPLHF.

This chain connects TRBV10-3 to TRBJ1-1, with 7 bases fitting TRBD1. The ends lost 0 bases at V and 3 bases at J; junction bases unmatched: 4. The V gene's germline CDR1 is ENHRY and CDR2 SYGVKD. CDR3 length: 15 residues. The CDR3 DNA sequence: TGTGCCATCAGTGAGTCAGGGGGCCTGGACACTGAAGCTTTCTTT. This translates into CAISESGGLDTEAFF.

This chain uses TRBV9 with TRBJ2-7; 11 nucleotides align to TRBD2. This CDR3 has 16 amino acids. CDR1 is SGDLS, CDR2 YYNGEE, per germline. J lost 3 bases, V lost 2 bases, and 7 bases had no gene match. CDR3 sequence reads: CASSVAGTSGLYEQYF. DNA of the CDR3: TGTGCCAGCAGCGTTGCCGGGACTAGCGGACTCTACGAGCAGTACTTC. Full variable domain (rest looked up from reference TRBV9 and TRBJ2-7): DSGVTQTPKHLITATGQRVTLRCSPRSGDLSVYWYQQSLDQGLQFLIQYYNGEERAKGNILERFSAQQFPDLHSELNLSSLELGDSALYFCASSVAGTSGLYEQYFGPGTRLTVT.

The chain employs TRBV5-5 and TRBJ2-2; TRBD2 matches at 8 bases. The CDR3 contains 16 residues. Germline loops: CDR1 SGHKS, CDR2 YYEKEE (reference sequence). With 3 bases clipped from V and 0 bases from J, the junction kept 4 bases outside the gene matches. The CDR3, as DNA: TGTGCCAGCAGCTGGAGCGGGGGAGCGAACACCGGGGAGCTGTTTTTT. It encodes CASSWSGGANTGELFF.

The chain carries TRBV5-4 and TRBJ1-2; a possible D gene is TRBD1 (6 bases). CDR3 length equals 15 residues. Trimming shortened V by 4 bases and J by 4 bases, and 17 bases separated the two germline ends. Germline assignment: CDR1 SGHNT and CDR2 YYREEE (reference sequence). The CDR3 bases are TGTGCCAGCAGCCTTAAGACAGGCCGCTTCTATGGCTACACCTTC. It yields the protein CASSLKTGRFYGYTF.

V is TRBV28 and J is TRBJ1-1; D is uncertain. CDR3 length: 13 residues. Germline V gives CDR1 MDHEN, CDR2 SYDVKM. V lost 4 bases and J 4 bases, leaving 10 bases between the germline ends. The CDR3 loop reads CASSSAAITEAFF. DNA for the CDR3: TGTGCCAGCAGTTCGGCAGCTATCACTGAAGCTTTCTTT.

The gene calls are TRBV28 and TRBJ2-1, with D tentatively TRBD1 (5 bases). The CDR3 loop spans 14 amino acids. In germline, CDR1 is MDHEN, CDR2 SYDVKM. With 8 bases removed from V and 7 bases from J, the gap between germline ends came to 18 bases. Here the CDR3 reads CASLGGASWNEQFF. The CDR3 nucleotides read TGTGCCAGCCTCGGTGGGGCTTCTTGGAATGAGCAGTTCTTC.

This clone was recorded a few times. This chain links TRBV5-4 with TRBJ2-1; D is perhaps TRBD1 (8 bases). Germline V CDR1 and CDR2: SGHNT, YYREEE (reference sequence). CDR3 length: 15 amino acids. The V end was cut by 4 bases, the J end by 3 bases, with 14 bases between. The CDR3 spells CASSKTGEGYNEQFF. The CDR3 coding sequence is TGTGCCAGCAGCAAGACAGGGGAGGGCTACAATGAGCAGTTCTTC.

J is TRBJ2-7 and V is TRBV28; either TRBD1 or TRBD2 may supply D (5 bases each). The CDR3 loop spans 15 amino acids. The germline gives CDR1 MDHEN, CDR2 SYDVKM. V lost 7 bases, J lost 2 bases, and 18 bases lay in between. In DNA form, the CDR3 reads TGTGCCAGCACCGACAGCTCTCGGGGAGCCTACGAGCAGTACTTC. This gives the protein CASTDSSRGAYEQYF.

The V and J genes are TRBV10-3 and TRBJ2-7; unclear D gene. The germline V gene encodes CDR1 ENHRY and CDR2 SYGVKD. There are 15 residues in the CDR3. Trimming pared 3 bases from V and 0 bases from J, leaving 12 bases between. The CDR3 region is CAISESGHSSYEQYF. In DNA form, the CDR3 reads TGTGCCATCAGTGAATCCGGGCATAGCTCCTACGAGCAGTACTTC.

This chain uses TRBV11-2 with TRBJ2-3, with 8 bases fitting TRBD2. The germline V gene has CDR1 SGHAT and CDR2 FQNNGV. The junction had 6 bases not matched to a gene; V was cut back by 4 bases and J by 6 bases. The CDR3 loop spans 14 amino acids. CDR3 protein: CASSSTPGGDTQYF. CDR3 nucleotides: TGTGCCAGCAGCTCAACCCCGGGAGGGGATACGCAGTATTTT. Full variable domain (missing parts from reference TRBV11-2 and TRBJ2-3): EAGVAQSPRYKIIEKRQSVAFWCNPISGHATLYWYQQILGQGPKLLIQFQNNGVVDDSQLPKDRFSAERLKGVDSTLKIQPAKLEDSAVYLCASSSTPGGDTQYFGPGTRLTVL.

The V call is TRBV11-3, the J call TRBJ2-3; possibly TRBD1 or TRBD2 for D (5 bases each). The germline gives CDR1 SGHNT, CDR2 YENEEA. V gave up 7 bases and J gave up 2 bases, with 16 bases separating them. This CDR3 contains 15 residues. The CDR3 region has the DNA TGTGCCAGCACTTTACGGGACCTACACACAGATACGCAGTATTTT. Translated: CASTLRDLHTDTQYF.

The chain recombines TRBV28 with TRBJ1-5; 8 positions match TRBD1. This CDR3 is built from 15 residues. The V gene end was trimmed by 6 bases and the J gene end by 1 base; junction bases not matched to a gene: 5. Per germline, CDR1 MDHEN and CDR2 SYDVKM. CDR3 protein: CASSRGQGSNQPQHF. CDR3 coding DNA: TGTGCCAGCAGCAGGGGGCAGGGAAGCAATCAGCCCCAGCATTTT.

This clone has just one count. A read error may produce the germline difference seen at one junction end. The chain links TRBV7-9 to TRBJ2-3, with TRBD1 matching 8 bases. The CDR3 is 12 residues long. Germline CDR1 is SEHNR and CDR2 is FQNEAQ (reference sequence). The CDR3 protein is CASSLAGQGKYF. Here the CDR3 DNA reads TGTGCCAGCAGCCTAGCAGGACAGGGAAAGTATTTT. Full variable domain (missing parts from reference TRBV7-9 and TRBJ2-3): DTGVSQNPRHKITKRGQNVTFRCDPISEHNRLYWYRQTLGQGPEFLTYFQNEAQLEKSRLLSDRFSAERPKGSFSTLEIQRTEQGDSAMYLCASSLAGQGKYFGPGTRLTVL.

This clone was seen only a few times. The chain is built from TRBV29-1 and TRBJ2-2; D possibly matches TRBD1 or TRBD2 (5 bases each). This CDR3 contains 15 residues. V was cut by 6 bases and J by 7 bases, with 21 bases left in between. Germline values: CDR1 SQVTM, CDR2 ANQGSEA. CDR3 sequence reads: CSVVPGPGQDGELFF. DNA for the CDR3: TGCAGCGTCGTACCGGGACCGGGGCAGGACGGGGAGCTGTTTTTT.

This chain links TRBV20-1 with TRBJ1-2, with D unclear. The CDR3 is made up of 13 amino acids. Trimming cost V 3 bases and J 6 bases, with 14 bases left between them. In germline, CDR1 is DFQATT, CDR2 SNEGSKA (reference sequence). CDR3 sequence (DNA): TGCAGTGCTAGTACAGTTCCCGGGGATGGCTACACCTTC. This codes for CSASTVPGDGYTF.

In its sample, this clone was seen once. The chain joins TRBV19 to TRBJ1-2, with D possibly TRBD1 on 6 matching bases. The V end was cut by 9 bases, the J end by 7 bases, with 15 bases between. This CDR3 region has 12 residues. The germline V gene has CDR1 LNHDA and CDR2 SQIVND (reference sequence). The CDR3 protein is CASTGTEGGYTF. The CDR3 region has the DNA TGTGCCAGCACAGGGACGGAGGGTGGCTACACCTTC. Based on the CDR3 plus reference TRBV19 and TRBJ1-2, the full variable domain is DGGITQSPKYLFRKEGQNVTLSCEQNLNHDAMYWYRQDPGQGLRLIYYSQIVNDFQKGDIAEGYSVSREKKESFPLTVTSAQKNPTAFYLCASTGTEGGYTFGSGTRLTVV.

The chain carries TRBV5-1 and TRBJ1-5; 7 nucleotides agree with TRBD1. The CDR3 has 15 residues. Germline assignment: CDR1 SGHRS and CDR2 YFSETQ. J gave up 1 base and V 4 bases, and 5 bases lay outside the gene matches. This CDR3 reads CASSPAGGSNQPQHF. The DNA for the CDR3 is TGCGCCAGCAGCCCGGCAGGGGGGAGCAATCAGCCCCAGCATTTT.